This TCR beta chain was profiled in a study of beta chain features in type 1 diabetes. General study results and limits: When Type 1 diabetes patients were examined, their TCRB CDR3s proved moderately but significantly shorter in all four CD4+ subsets.

Comment on this clone: The antigen remains unidentified.

The study reverse transcribed the entire isolated RNA, so it sequenced expressed TCRB transcripts. The data were produced by immunoSEQ multiplex PCR, yet TCRdb's version contains in-frame clones alone and is incomplete. Here the sample spans more than 55,000 clones, 40% to 65% being singletons. Sequenced input: Tregs from blood. This receptor was identified in a woman between 35 and 50 years old with type 1 diabetes.

The DNA for the CDR3 is TGTGCCACCAGCGTTTTAGCAAGGAATGAGCAGTTCTTC. It is translated as CATSVLARNEQFF. V and J are TRBV15 and TRBJ2-1; D is unclear. The CDR3 extends over 13 amino acids. Germline CDR1 and CDR2: LNHNV and YYDKDF (reference sequence). V was shortened by 5 bases and J by 7 bases, with 12 bases between the two germline ends.